The 11 T cell receptor beta chains in this list originate from one sample, sequenced in a study of T-cell reconstitution after alpha-beta-depleted transplantation in children. A library of TCRbeta sequences, prepared with unique molecular identifiers, was generated. TCRdb re-derived calls from the PCR reads in MiXCR, one entry per CDR3 protein. The table lists more than 90,000 distinct CDR3 sequences, 7% to 10% of them singletons. The sequences come from PBMCs from the stem cell graft donor, collected from the stem cell graft. The receptors come from a human donor who donated a stem cell graft to a child with congenital amegakaryocytic thrombocytopenia.

The table lists this clonotype with a few counts. V and J are TRBV11-2 and TRBJ2-3; 11 nucleotides align to TRBD2. Germline V gene sequence: CDR1 SGHAT, CDR2 FQNNGV. This CDR3 is 12 amino acids long. The junction had 1 base not matched to a gene; V was cut back by 0 bases and J by 14 bases. In DNA, the CDR3 is TGTGCCAGCAGCTTAGAGGGACTAGCGGCGTATTTT. Protein sequence: CASSLEGLAAYF.

This clonotype has at least ten counts. The chain joins TRBV3-1 to TRBJ2-5, with a weak D call TRBD2 (5 bases). This CDR3 region has 15 residues. Germline V lookup: CDR1 LGHDT, CDR2 YNNKEL (reference sequence). Trimming removed 1 base at V and 5 bases at J, with 14 bases between. Here the CDR3 DNA reads TGTGCCAGCAGCCAAGCTGTGGCTAGCTGGGAGACCCAGTACTTC. Its protein product is CASSQAVASWETQYF.

This clonotype was recorded many times. V usage is TRBV29-1 and J usage is TRBJ2-2, with 8 bases aligning to TRBD1. Germline V lookup: CDR1 SQVTM, CDR2 ANQGSEA. V lost 7 bases and J lost 6; bases outside the gene matches: 4. This CDR3 spans 12 amino acids. The CDR3: CSAMTGAGELFF. The CDR3, as DNA: TGCAGCGCTATGACAGGGGCCGGGGAGCTGTTTTTT.

This clonotype was counted many times. V usage is TRBV20-1 and J usage is TRBJ2-3, with 11 bases fitting TRBD2. V shed 1 base, J shed 2 bases, and the junction held 5 bases outside the gene matches. The germline CDR1 and CDR2 sequences are DFQATT and SNEGSKA (reference sequence). The CDR3 contains 16 residues. This CDR3 reads CSARVLAGGDTDTQYF. The CDR3 DNA is TGCAGTGCTAGAGTCCTAGCGGGGGGTGACACAGATACGCAGTATTTT.

This clonotype was seen ten or more times. This chain connects TRBV19 to TRBJ2-7; D gene ambiguous. The V and J ends lost 1 base and 2 bases respectively, with 6 bases between them. This CDR3 is 13 amino acids long. The germline gives CDR1 LNHDA, CDR2 SQIVND (reference sequence). The CDR3 DNA reads as TGTGCCAGTAGTATAGGGACCACCTACGAGCAGTACTTC. This sequence encodes CASSIGTTYEQYF.

J is TRBJ2-7 and V is TRBV19, with 8 bases lining up with TRBD2. With V trimmed by 8 bases and J by 0 bases, 9 bases remained unmatched. Germline V gives CDR1 LNHDA, CDR2 SQIVND (reference sequence). The CDR3 extends over 15 amino acids. The CDR3 region is CASAPGGESSYEQYF. The CDR3 DNA reads TGTGCCAGTGCCCCCGGGGGGGAAAGCTCCTACGAGCAGTACTTC.

This clonotype has ten or more counts. The CDR3 loop reads CASSPGPSNQPQHF. DNA for the CDR3: TGTGCCAGCAGCCCGGGGCCTAGCAATCAGCCCCAGCATTTT. The chain combines TRBV9 with TRBJ1-5; possible D gene TRBD1, 5 bases. Germline CDR1 and CDR2: SGDLS and YYNGEE. This CDR3 region has 14 residues. V lost 4 bases, J lost 0 bases, and 8 bases lay in between.

V and J are TRBV12-3 or TRBV12-4 and TRBJ2-2; D is perhaps TRBD2 (5 bases). V was clipped by 5 bases and J by 4 bases, with 17 bases between them. The CDR3 runs 16 residues. The CDR3, as DNA: TGTGCCAGCAGTCTACTAGACGGAAAGACCACCGGGGAGCTGTTTTTT. This encodes CASSLLDGKTTGELFF.

This clonotype was seen more than once but under ten times. The CDR3 region has the DNA TGCGCCAGCAGCCCCCTCGGAGGAACTAGCACAGATACGCAGTATTTT. Translation: CASSPLGGTSTDTQYF. J is TRBJ2-3 and V is TRBV5-1, with D possibly TRBD2 on 5 matching bases. This CDR3 spans 16 amino acids. Germline V gene data show CDR1 as SGHRS and CDR2 as YFSETQ. V lost 4 bases and J 0 bases, leaving 15 bases between the germline ends.

This clonotype was picked up many times. This chain joins TRBV6-1 and TRBJ2-5; a weak D match, TRBD1 (6 bases). The CDR3 covers 14 residues. Germline lookup yields CDR1 MNHNS and CDR2 SASEGT. Between the trimmed V and J ends, which lost 6 bases and 5 bases, there was a span of 16 bases. The CDR3 nucleotides read TGTGCCAGCAGCGAGGACAGAGGTCTGGAGACCCAGTACTTC. Amino acids: CASSEDRGLETQYF.

As for this clonotype: A much larger clone differs from this one at a single base, so this may be a read error. The V call is TRBV5-5, the J call TRBJ1-1, with D perhaps TRBD1 (6 bases). This CDR3 has 12 residues. CDR1 is SGHKS and CDR2 is YYEKEE in the germline V gene (reference sequence). CDR3 sequence (DNA): TGTGCCAGCAGCAGGACGGGGGCTGAATCTTTCTTT. This translates into CASSRTGAESFF.